A single sample is the source of the 12 T cell receptor beta chains below, sequenced in a study of CD4 T cells in relation to SARS-CoV-2 and coronaviruses (dated by TCRdb to about 2021). Library creation used the immunoSEQ multiplex PCR assay. Drawn from immuneACCESS, this table holds only the in-frame rearrangements with V and J called that TCRdb kept. Clones are partly lost; checked studies trace under half to an unresolved V gene and leave the rest unexplained. In all, the sample holds 9,000 to 13,000 clones, and about nine tenths of those were seen once. The top ten hold around 2.2% of the sample. Sequenced: naive CD4+ T cells from PBMCs. The cell subset or site label for this specimen denotes: naive CD4+ T cells isolated by negative enrichment. The receptors shown here come from an adult with COVID-19.

The chain has TRBV3-1 (or the pseudogene TRBV3-2) and TRBJ1-5; D gene unclear. Per the germline V gene, CDR1 is LGHDT and CDR2 is YNNKEL (reference sequence). V lost 1 base to trimming and J lost 1 base, with 11 bases between them. The CDR3 length is 16 residues. The CDR3 region is CASSQGSRPSNQPQHF. The DNA for the CDR3 is TGTGCCAGCAGCCAAGGGTCTAGGCCGAGCAATCAGCCCCAGCATTTT.

This chain joins TRBV12-3 or TRBV12-4 and TRBJ2-3; D not resolved. Trimming cost V 2 bases and J 2 bases, with 5 bases left between them. The CDR3 runs to 13 residues. The CDR3 DNA is TGTGCCAGCAGTTTACGTCCCACAGATACGCAGTATTTT. It is translated as CASSLRPTDTQYF.

The chain has TRBV27 and TRBJ1-5; no reliable D call. This CDR3 is built from 13 residues. The germline gives CDR1 MNHEY, CDR2 SMNVEV (reference sequence). V was cut by 4 bases and J by 6 bases, with 10 bases left in between. CDR3 sequence (DNA): TGTGCCAGCAGTTCAGGTTGGGGTCAGCCCCAGCATTTT. The encoded protein is CASSSGWGQPQHF.

V usage is TRBV7-8 and J usage is TRBJ2-1; TRBD2 matches 9 bases. CDR1 is SGHVS and CDR2 is FQNEAQ in the germline V gene. V was pared by 1 base and J by 4 bases, with 11 bases of the junction left unmatched. The CDR3 covers 18 residues. The CDR3: CASSLDPGGGASYNEQFF. As DNA, the CDR3 is TGTGCCAGCAGCTTAGACCCCGGCGGGGGGGCCTCGTACAATGAGCAGTTCTTC.

The chain has TRBV7-9 and TRBJ1-4; no reliable D call. The CDR3 covers 15 residues. The germline V gene has CDR1 SEHNR and CDR2 FQNEAQ (reference sequence). V was pared by 5 bases and J by 4 bases, with 14 bases between. As DNA, the CDR3 is TGTGCCAGCAGCCTCCGTAAGGGTGTTAATGAAAAACTGTTTTTT. Translation gives CASSLRKGVNEKLFF.

This chain joins TRBV16 and TRBJ1-2; the D is unclear. Germline CDR1 is KGHSY and CDR2 is FQNENV. This CDR3 contains 16 residues. Trimming cost V 0 bases and J 5 bases, with 16 bases left between them. CDR3 nucleotides: TGTGCCAGCAGCCAATCGGCCTTGGCTTACCGTTATGGCTACACCTTC. It translates to CASSQSALAYRYGYTF.

This clone was detected only a few times. V usage is TRBV25-1 and J usage is TRBJ2-7; D ambiguous. Trimming left V 3 bases short and J 3 bases short, with 3 bases between. The CDR3 extends over 11 amino acids. The germline V gene has CDR1 MGHDK and CDR2 SYGVNS. The CDR3 DNA follows: TGTGCCAGCAGTGACCTCTACGAGCAGTACTTC. It codes for CASSDLYEQYF.

The rearrangement joins TRBV9 to TRBJ2-1, with TRBD2 identical over 13 bases. The CDR3 length is 17 residues. Trimming took 0 bases from V and 4 from J; bases not matched to a gene: 4. Per the germline V gene, CDR1 is SGDLS and CDR2 is YYNGEE. The CDR3 loop reads CASSVVGTSGIYNEQFF. For the CDR3, the DNA is TGTGCCAGCAGCGTAGTAGGGACTAGCGGGATATACAATGAGCAGTTCTTC. Supplemented by reference TRBV9 and TRBJ2-1, the full variable domain reads DSGVTQTPKHLITATGQRVTLRCSPRSGDLSVYWYQQSLDQGLQFLIQYYNGEERAKGNILERFSAQQFPDLHSELNLSSLELGDSALYFCASSVVGTSGIYNEQFFGPGTRLTVL.

The V gene is TRBV11-2, the J gene TRBJ1-1; D is unresolved. The CDR3 has 14 residues. CDR1 is SGHAT and CDR2 is FQNNGV in the germline V gene. V dropped 9 bases and J dropped 0 bases, with 14 bases sitting between them. For the CDR3, the DNA is TGTGCCAGTAAGACCCCAGCCATGAACACTGAAGCTTTCTTT. Its protein product is CASKTPAMNTEAFF.

The rearrangement links TRBV7-3 to TRBJ2-5; 9 nucleotides match TRBD1. Trimming removed 3 bases from V and 1 base from J; junction bases left unmatched: 3. The V gene's germline CDR1 is SGHTA and CDR2 FQGTGA. This CDR3 contains 15 residues. For the CDR3, the DNA is TGTGCCAGCAGCTTGGGGACAGGGCGCCAAGAGACCCAGTACTTC. Translation gives CASSLGTGRQETQYF.

The rearrangement uses TRBV27 and TRBJ2-5; 15 bases agree with TRBD2. V lost 5 bases and J lost 1; bases outside the gene matches: 14. The CDR3 runs to 20 residues. CDR1 and CDR2 from the germline V gene are MNHEY and SMNVEV (reference sequence). The CDR3 loop reads CASSPNWGLAGGKSQETQYF. CDR3 coding DNA: TGTGCCAGCAGTCCAAATTGGGGACTAGCGGGGGGCAAATCCCAAGAGACCCAGTACTTC.

This clone was recorded once. This chain joins TRBV7-8 and TRBJ2-3; no definite D call. Germline-derived CDR1 and CDR2 are SGHVS and FQNEAQ. V gave up 5 bases and J gave up 1 base, with 10 bases separating them. This CDR3 comprises 14 residues. The CDR3 DNA follows: TGTGCCAGCAGCCTAGGGTTGGGCACAGATACGCAGTATTTT. Encoded protein: CASSLGLGTDTQYF. Supplemented by reference TRBV7-8 and TRBJ2-3, the full variable domain reads GAGVSQSPRYKVAKRGQDVALRCDPISGHVSLFWYQQALGQGPEFLTYFQNEAQLDKSGLPSDRFFAERPEGSVSTLKIQRTQQEDSAVYLCASSLGLGTDTQYFGPGTRLTVL.